Below, one T cell receptor (beta chain) is given with its context. This entry is derived from a study of blood T cell repertoires in COVID-19. The overall study: Whether acute or convalescent, the COVID-19 samples came from the United States, Italy and Spain. In each case, the material was cDNA or gDNA derived from T cells, B-cell-depleted T cells, or PBMCs.

Recruitment covered about 25 US areas and drew participants whose ages spanned about 18 to 100 years. Sequenced by immunoSEQ multiplex PCR; TCRdb stores in-frame clones only, minus some. This sample yields about 140,000 clones, of which approximately 80% are seen a single time; about 5.2% belongs to the top ten. The V end was cut by 5 bases, the J end by 8 bases, with 17 bases between. The length of the CDR3 is 14 residues. The germline CDR1 and CDR2 sequences are SGHRS and YFSETQ. The receptor comes from a man between 70 and 80 years old who had been exposed to COVID-19. The rearrangement joins TRBV5-1 to TRBJ2-1, with D maybe TRBD1 (6 bases). The sequenced material came from PBMCs or T cells enriched from blood (not recorded which). This chain's CDR3 is CASRGDIRLDEQFF. In DNA form, the CDR3 reads TGCGCCAGCAGAGGGGACATCCGCCTTGATGAGCAGTTCTTC. The complete variable domain, with remaining parts taken from reference TRBV5-1 and TRBJ2-1, reads KAGVTQTPRYLIKTRGQQVTLSCSPISGHRSVSWYQQTPGQGLQFLFEYFSETQRNKGNFPGRFSGRQFSNSRSEMNVSTLELGDSALYLCASRGDIRLDEQFFGPGTRLTVL.